This TCR beta chain derives from a study of a mutant IDH1 vaccine in newly diagnosed glioma. Study context: Patients, over weeks 1, 3, 5, 7, 11, 15, 19 and 23, received a total of eight vaccinations.

Produced via immunoSEQ multiplex PCR; TCRdb's table is partial and in-frame only. The table lists approximately 82,000 clones, about 82% of them singletons. To note about this clone: Its antigen is unknown.

Study outcomes and limitations: Pseudoprogression looked unconnected to shifts in top peripheral T cell clonotypes.

This CDR3 is 15 amino acids long. Per germline, CDR1 SGHTA and CDR2 FQGNSA. Noted time point: week 23, last vaccination. Alongside topical imiquimod, each dose of vaccine comprised 300 ug of mutant IDH1 20-mer peptide. Sequencing was performed on PBMCs, taken from a glioma patient whose treatment included an IDH1 peptide vaccine. This clonotype originated in a man aged 25 to 45 with glioma. Some clones in this sample may be carry-over from other donors' samples. The chain has TRBV7-2 and TRBJ2-5, with 11 bases identical to TRBD1. TRBJ2-7 matches the DNA end more closely, so the J call is doubtful. The CDR3 DNA reads TGTGCCAGCAGCTTAGGAGGACAGGGGGCGTACGAGCAGTACTTC. This sequence encodes CASSLGGQGAYEQYF.